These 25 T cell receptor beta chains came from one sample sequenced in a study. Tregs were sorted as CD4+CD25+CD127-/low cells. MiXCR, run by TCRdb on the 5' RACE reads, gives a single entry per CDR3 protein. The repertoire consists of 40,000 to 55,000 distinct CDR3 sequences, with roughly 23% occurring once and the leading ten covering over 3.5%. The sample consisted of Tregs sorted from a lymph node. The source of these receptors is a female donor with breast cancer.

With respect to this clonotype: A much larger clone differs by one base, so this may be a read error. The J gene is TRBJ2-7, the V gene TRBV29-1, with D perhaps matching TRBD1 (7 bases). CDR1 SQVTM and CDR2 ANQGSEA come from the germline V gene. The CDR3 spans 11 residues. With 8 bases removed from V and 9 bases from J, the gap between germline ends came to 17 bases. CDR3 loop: CSIVARGVQYF. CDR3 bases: TGCAGCATTGTGGCCAGGGGGGTGCAGTACTTC.

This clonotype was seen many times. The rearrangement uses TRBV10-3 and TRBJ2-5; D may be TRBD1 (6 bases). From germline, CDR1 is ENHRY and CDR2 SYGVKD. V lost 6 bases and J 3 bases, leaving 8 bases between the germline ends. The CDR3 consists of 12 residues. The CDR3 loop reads CAISGTKETQYF. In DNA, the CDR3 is TGTGCCATCAGCGGGACAAAAGAGACCCAGTACTTC.

The chain's CDR3 is CASSTGTSGGNEQFF. In nucleotides, the CDR3 is TGTGCCAGCAGCACAGGGACTAGTGGAGGCAATGAGCAGTTCTTC. The chain has TRBV5-5 and TRBJ2-1; 8 bases agree with TRBD2. Unmatched junction bases numbered 9, after V lost 4 bases and J lost 6 bases. Per the germline V gene, CDR1 is SGHKS and CDR2 is YYEKEE (reference sequence). The CDR3 loop spans 15 amino acids. The variable domain in full, completed from reference TRBV5-5 and TRBJ2-1, reads DAGVTQSPTHLIKTRGQQVTLRCSPISGHKSVSWYQQVLGQGPQFIFQYYEKEERGRGNFPDRFSARQFPNYSSELNVNALLLGDSALYLCASSTGTSGGNEQFFGPGTRLTVL.

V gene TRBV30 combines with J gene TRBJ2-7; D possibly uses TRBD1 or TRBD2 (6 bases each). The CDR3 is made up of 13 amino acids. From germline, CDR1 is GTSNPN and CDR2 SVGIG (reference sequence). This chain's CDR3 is CAGNWGAPYEQYF. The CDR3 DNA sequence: TGTGCTGGGAATTGGGGGGCCCCTTACGAGCAGTACTTC.

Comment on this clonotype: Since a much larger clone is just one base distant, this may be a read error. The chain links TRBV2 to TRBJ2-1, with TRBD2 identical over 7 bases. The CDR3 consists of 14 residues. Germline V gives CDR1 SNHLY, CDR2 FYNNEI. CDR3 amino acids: CASSEWAGDREQSF. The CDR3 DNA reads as TGTGCCAGCAGTGAATGGGCGGGAGACCGTGAGCAGTCCTTC. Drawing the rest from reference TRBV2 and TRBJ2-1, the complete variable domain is EPEVTQTPSHQVTQMGQEVILRCVPISNHLYFYWYRQILGQKVEFLVSFYNNEISEKSEIFDDQFSVERPDGSNFTLKIRSTKLEDSAMYFCASSEWAGDREQSFGPGTRLTVL.

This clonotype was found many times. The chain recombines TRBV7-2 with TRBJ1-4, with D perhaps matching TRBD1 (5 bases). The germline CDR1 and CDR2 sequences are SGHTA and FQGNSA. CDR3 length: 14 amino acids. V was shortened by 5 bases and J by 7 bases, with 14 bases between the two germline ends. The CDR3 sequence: CASSLTSGGEKLFF. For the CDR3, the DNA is TGTGCCAGCAGCCTGACATCTGGGGGTGAAAAACTGTTTTTT.

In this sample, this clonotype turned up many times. Written as DNA, the CDR3 is TGTGCCAGCAGCTTCGGAGGGTACGAGCAGTACTTC. Encoded protein: CASSFGGYEQYF. The chain couples TRBV5-5 to TRBJ2-7; D might be TRBD2 (6 bases). This CDR3 is built from 12 residues. The ends were cut back, 2 bases at V and 4 bases at J, with 7 bases in the middle. Germline CDR1 reads SGHKS; CDR2 reads YYEKEE (reference sequence).

For the CDR3, the DNA is TGTGCCAGTAGTACGGACGGTTTCTCTGGGGCCAACGTCCTGACTTTC. Encoded protein: CASSTDGFSGANVLTF. The chain recombines TRBV19 with TRBJ2-6; D call uncertain. Trimming removed 4 bases from V and 0 bases from J, with 10 bases in between. The germline V gene encodes CDR1 LNHDA and CDR2 SQIVND (reference sequence). The CDR3 sequence is 16 residues long.

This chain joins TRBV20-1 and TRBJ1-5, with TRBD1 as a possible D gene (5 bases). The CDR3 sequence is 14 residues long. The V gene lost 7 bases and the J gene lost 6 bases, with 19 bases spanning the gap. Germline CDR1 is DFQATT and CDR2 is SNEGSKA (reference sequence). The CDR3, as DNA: TGCAGTGTCCAGAGGTCCAGGGATAGTCAGCCCCAGCATTTT. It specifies CSVQRSRDSQPQHF.

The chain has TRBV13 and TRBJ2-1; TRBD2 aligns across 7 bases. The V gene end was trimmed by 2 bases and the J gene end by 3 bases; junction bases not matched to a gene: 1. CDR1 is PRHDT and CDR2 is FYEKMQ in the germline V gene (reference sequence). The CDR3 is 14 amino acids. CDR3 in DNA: TGTGCCAGCAGCTTACTAGCGGTCTACAATGAGCAGTTCTTC. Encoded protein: CASSLLAVYNEQFF.

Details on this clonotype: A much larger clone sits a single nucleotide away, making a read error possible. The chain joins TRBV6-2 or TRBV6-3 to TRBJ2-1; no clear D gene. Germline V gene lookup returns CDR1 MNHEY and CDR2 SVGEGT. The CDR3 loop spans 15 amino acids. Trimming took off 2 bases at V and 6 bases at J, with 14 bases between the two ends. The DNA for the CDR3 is TGTGCCAGCAGTTACCAACTATTCTCCCTCAATGAGCAGTTCTTC. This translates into CASSYQLFSLNEQFF.

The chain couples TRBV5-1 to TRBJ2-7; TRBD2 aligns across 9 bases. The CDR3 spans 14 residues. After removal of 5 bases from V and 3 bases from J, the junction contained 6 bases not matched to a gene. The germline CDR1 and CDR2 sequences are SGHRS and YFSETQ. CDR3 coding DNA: TGCGCCAGCAGGGACCTAGCGGGGCACTACGAGCAGTACTTC. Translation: CASRDLAGHYEQYF.

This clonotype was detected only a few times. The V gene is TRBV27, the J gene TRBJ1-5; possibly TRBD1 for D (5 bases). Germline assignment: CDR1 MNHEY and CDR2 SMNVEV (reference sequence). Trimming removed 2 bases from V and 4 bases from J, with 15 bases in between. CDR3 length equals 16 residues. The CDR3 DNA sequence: TGTGCCAGCAGTTTAACAGGATATGATGGGAATCAGCCCCAGCATTTT. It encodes CASSLTGYDGNQPQHF.

As DNA, the CDR3 is TGTGCCAGCAGTGATCACGGCAGGGCCAATCAGCCCCAGCATTTT. Translation: CASSDHGRANQPQHF. The V gene is TRBV2, the J gene TRBJ1-5, with D perhaps matching TRBD1 (5 bases). The V end was cut by 3 bases, the J end by 3 bases, with 12 bases between. Germline assignment: CDR1 SNHLY and CDR2 FYNNEI. The CDR3 loop spans 15 amino acids.

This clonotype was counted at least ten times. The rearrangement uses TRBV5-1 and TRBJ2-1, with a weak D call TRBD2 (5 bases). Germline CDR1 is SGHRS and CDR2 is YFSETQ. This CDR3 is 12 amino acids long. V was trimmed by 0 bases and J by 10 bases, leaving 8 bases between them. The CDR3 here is CASSLGGEEQFF. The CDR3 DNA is TGCGCCAGCAGCTTGGGGGGAGAAGAGCAGTTCTTC.

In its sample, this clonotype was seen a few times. CDR3: CASSLAGVYEQYF. The CDR3 nucleotides read TGTGCCAGCAGCTTGGCGGGAGTTTACGAGCAGTACTTC. The V call is TRBV7-2, the J call TRBJ2-7; 7 nucleotides match TRBD2. CDR3 size: 13 residues. V trimming: 3 bases; J trimming: 4 bases; junction bases outside the gene matches: 3. CDR1 is SGHTA and CDR2 is FQGNSA in the germline V gene. The whole variable domain, remainder taken from reference TRBV7-2 and TRBJ2-7, is GAGVSQSPSNKVTEKGKDVELRCDPISGHTALYWYRQSLGQGLEFLIYFQGNSAPDKSGLPSDRFSAERTGGSVSTLTIQRTQQEDSAVYLCASSLAGVYEQYFGPGTRLTVT.

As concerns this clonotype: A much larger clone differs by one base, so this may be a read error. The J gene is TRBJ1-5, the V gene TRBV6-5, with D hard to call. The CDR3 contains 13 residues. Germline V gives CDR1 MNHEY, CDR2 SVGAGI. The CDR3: CASSFYSDQPQHF. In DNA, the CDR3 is TGTGCCAGCAGTTTCTATAGCGATCAGCCCCAGCATTTT.

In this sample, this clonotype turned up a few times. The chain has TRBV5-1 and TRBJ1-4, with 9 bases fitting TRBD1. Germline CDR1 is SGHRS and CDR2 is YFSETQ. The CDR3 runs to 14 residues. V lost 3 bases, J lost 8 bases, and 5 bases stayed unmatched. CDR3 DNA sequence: TGCGCCAGCAGCTCCGGACAGGGGAGCGAAAAACTGTTTTTT. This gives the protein CASSSGQGSEKLFF.

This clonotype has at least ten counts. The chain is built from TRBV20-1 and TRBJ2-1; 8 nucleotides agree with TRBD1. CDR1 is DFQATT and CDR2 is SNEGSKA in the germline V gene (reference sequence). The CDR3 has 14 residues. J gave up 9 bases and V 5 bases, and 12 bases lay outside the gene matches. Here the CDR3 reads CSAEDRAKFREQFF. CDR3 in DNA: TGCAGTGCTGAGGACAGGGCAAAGTTCCGTGAGCAGTTCTTC.

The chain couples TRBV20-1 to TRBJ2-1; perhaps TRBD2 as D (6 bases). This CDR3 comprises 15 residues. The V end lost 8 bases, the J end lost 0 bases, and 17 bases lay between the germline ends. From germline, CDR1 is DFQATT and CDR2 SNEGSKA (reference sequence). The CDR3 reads CSTPLAPSSYNEQFF. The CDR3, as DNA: TGCAGTACGCCACTAGCTCCGAGCTCCTACAATGAGCAGTTCTTC.

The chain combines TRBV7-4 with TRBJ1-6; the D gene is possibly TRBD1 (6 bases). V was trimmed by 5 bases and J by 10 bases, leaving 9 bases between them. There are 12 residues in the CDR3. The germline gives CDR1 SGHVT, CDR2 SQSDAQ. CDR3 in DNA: TGTGCCAGCAGCGTGGGGGGCTCACCCCTCCACTTT. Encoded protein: CASSVGGSPLHF.

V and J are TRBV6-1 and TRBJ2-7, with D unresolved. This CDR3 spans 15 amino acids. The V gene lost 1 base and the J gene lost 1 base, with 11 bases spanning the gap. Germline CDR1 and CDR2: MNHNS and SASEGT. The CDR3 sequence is CASSEGGSLSYEQYF. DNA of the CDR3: TGTGCCAGCAGTGAAGGAGGCTCCCTGTCCTACGAGCAGTACTTC.

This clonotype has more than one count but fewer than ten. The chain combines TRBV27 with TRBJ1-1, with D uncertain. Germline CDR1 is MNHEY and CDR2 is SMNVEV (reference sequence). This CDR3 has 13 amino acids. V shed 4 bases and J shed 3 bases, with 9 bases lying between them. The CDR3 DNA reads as TGTGCCAGCAGTTCTCCTCTCCACACTGAAGCTTTCTTT. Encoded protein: CASSSPLHTEAFF.

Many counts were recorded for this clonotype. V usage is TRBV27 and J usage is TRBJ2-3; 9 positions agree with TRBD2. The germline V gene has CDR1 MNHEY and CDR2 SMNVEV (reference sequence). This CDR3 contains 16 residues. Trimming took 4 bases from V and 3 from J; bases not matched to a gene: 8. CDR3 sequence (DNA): TGTGCCAGCAGTTCCCGAAGGGCGGGAGGGACAGATACGCAGTATTTT. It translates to CASSSRRAGGTDTQYF.

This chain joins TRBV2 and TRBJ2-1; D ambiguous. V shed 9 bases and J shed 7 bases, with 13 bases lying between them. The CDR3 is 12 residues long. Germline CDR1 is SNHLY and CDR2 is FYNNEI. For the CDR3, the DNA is TGTGCCAGTCGACCGCCGGGTAATGAGCAGTTCTTC. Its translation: CASRPPGNEQFF. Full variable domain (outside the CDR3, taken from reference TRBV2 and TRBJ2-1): EPEVTQTPSHQVTQMGQEVILRCVPISNHLYFYWYRQILGQKVEFLVSFYNNEISEKSEIFDDQFSVERPDGSNFTLKIRSTKLEDSAMYFCASRPPGNEQFFGPGTRLTVL.